This T cell receptor (beta chain) was sequenced during a study of T cell repertoires in cytomegalovirus infection (dated 2019 in TCRdb). Notes on the research overall: The peptide stimulations were aimed at well-studied HLA-B-restricted epitopes as well as recently identified HLA-C-restricted CMV epitopes, whose presentation resists viral immunomodulation. The HLA type of each donor mattered for the analysis, because public TCR beta signatures pointed to carriage of CMV infection along with the matching HLA type.

This specimen's treatment or condition label, per the study, means: in vitro stimulation with specific CMV peptide epitopes to enrich CMV-specific T cells. The CDR1 and CDR2 encoded by the germline V gene are SGHTA and FQGNSA. Inclusive of the bounding cysteine and phenylalanine, the CDR3 is 17 residues long. Left in the record is the CDR3 DNA by itself, 51 bases read in frame from the first base. Clipping removes 3 bases from V and 2 bases from J, with 3 as the unmatched junction base count. General conclusions and limits of the study: Carriers of CMV infection plus the relevant HLA type were discriminated by the cumulative frequency of public TCR beta family members in the study cohort and in an independent approximately 350-donor cohort. The ex vivo response was dominated by HLA-C-restricted CMV-specific TCR beta clonotypes, and the single most frequent clonotype in two of eight donors was supplied by these HLA-C-restricted clonotypes.

This clonotype was detected only a few times. It lacks a known antigen. The sample holds no much larger clone one base away, and base qualities are not on file. Sequencing was carried out with an Illumina HiSeq 1500. The public reads were run again by TCRdb, first through fastp at Q25 and then through MiXCR, and only productive beta chains were kept. Every distinct CDR3 protein forms one entry, paired with its most common genes and DNA. This sample gives around 800,000 distinct CDR3 sequences in total; over 25% of them show up just once. The ten largest make up around 11% of the sample. The source is a human donor in good health (CMV status not recorded). Some clones in this sample may be carry-over from other donors' samples. The receptor chain draws on TRBV7-2 and TRBJ2-1; a stretch of 14 junction bases matches TRBD2. The sequenced sample was cultured CD8+ T cells from PBMCs, obtained from culture after CMV antigen stimulation. The CDR3 reads as follows: CASSFRTSGGTYNEQFF. In nucleotides, the sequence is TGTGCCAGCAGCTTCCGGACTAGCGGGGGGACCTACAATGAGCAGTTCTTC.